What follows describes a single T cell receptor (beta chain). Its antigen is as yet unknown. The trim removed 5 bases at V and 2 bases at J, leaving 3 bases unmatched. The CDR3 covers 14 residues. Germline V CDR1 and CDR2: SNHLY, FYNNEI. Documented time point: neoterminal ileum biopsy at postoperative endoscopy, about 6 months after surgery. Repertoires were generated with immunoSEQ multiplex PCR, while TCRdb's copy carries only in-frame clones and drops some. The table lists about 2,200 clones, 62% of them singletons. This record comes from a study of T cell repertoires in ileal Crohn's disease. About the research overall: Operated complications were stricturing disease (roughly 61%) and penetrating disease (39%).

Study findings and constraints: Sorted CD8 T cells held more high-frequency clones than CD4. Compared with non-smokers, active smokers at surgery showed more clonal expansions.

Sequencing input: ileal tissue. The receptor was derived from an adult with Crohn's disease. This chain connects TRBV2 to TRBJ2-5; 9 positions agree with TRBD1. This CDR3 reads CASSYGTGQETQYF. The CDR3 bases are TGTGCCAGCAGTTACGGGACAGGGCAAGAGACCCAGTACTTC.